This TCR beta chain derives from a study of T cells in narcolepsy. The protocol was immunoSEQ multiplex PCR, while the TCRdb copy is restricted to in-frame clones and leaves out a portion. Here the sample spans about 31,000 clones, over 75% being singletons. After removal of 6 bases from V and 1 base from J, the junction contained 5 bases not matched to a gene. From germline, CDR1 is MNHNS and CDR2 SASEGT. The CDR3 has 14 residues. This clone has just one count. This chain links TRBV6-1 with TRBJ1-2, with 7 bases that match TRBD1. The specimen sequenced was CD45RA- memory CD4+ T cells from PBMCs. This receptor was obtained from a human donor with narcolepsy. The CDR3 DNA is TGTGCCAGCAGGGATCAGGGGGTTAACTATGGCTACACCTTC. Amino acids: CASRDQGVNYGYTF.